This T cell receptor beta chain was identified in a study of shared clonotypes between healthy human individuals. TCRdb's table, derived via immunoSEQ multiplex PCR, lists solely in-frame clones and lacks some. This sample has about 470,000 clones, with around 79% found just once. About this clone: Its antigen is as yet unknown.

The V gene's germline CDR1 is SGHRS and CDR2 YFSETQ. J lost 0 bases, V lost 6 bases, and 7 bases had no gene match. The length of the CDR3 is 15 residues. All participating donors were Caucasian adults from Nashville, Tennessee. Whole-study results and caveats: It was anticipated that sequencing depth would influence how many clonotypes donors shared.

The chain is built from TRBV5-1 and TRBJ2-3; 7 bases fit TRBD1. The TCR comes from a woman between 40 and 55 years old in good health. Some clones in this sample may be carry-over from other donors' samples. The sample taken for sequencing was PBMCs. The CDR3 nucleotides read TGCGCCAGCAATAGTAGGGGGCCTAGCACAGATACGCAGTATTTT. This codes for CASNSRGPSTDTQYF.